These 17 T cell receptor beta chains were sequenced from one sample in a study of early T cells in non-severe SARS-CoV-2 infection. Using its own MiXCR run on the 5' RACE reads, TCRdb lists one record per CDR3 protein. The repertoire has roughly 90,000 distinct CDR3 sequences, over 12% of them found once; the top ten carry approximately 0.54%. The sample consisted of whole blood. The receptors were gathered from an adult who was a healthcare worker with PCR-confirmed SARS-CoV-2 infection or an uninfected control (not recorded which).

This CDR3 is CASPNRLSATSGLYEQYV. As DNA, the CDR3 is TGTGCCAGCCCCAACCGCTTGTCGGCTACTAGCGGATTATACGAGCAGTACGTC. V and J are TRBV5-7 and TRBJ2-7, with 8 bases lining up with TRBD2. TRBV5-7 is designated an ORF whose function remains uncertain. The CDR3 sequence is 18 residues long. The junction had 22 bases not matched to a gene; V was cut back by 7 bases and J by 4 bases.

This clonotype was picked up a small number of times. The chain links TRBV29-1 to TRBJ2-1; possibly TRBD2 for D (7 bases). This CDR3 contains 13 residues. CDR1 is SQVTM and CDR2 is ANQGSEA in the germline V gene. The germline V and J ends were trimmed by 0 bases and 9 bases, with 12 bases remaining between them. CDR3 sequence: CSVEERRGREQFF. DNA for the CDR3: TGCAGCGTTGAAGAGCGGCGGGGGCGTGAGCAGTTCTTC.

The chain couples TRBV30 to TRBJ2-1, with D uncertain. Trimming took 0 bases from V and 9 from J, leaving 9 bases between them. Germline loops: CDR1 GTSNPN, CDR2 SVGIG (reference sequence). This CDR3 region has 12 residues. The CDR3 loop reads CAWSVGSGEQFF. CDR3 in DNA: TGTGCCTGGAGTGTAGGGTCCGGTGAGCAGTTCTTC.

This clonotype was seen more than once but under ten times. CDR3 region: CASSLHRDRRNTEAFF. CDR3 bases: TGTGCCAGCTCACTCCACCGGGACAGGCGGAACACTGAAGCTTTCTTT. The chain has TRBV18 and TRBJ1-1; TRBD1 matches 8 bases. The junction had 8 bases not matched to a gene; V was cut back by 4 bases and J by 1 base. This CDR3 is built from 16 residues. Germline CDR1 KGHSH, CDR2 LQKENI.

The J gene is TRBJ1-1, the V gene TRBV29-1; 8 bases are shared with TRBD1. Germline V gives CDR1 SQVTM, CDR2 ANQGSEA. This CDR3 comprises 13 residues. Trimming took 4 bases from V and 1 from J; bases not matched to a gene: 2. Written as DNA, the CDR3 is TGCAGCGTTGGGACAGGGACGAACACTGAAGCTTTCTTT. Translation: CSVGTGTNTEAFF.

The table lists this clonotype with many counts. V and J are TRBV7-3 and TRBJ1-1; the D is unclear. V was pared by 4 bases and J by 9 bases, with 18 bases between. Germline CDR1 reads SGHTA; CDR2 reads FQGTGA. This CDR3 has 14 residues. CDR3 sequence (DNA): TGTGCCAGCAGCTCCCGCCCCGACGCGGGTAAAGCTTTCTTT. Protein: CASSSRPDAGKAFF.

The chain couples TRBV15 to TRBJ1-1; D might be TRBD1 (6 bases). This CDR3 has 18 residues. CDR1 is LNHNV and CDR2 is YYDKDF in the germline V gene (reference sequence). Trimming left V 0 bases short and J 8 bases short, with 25 bases between. The CDR3 DNA follows: TGTGCCACCAGCAGAGAGAAAGTGACAGGAACGACCAACCCAGAAGCTTTCTTT. This sequence encodes CATSREKVTGTTNPEAFF.

This clonotype was counted only a few times. The chain carries TRBV19 and TRBJ1-2; D is uncertain. The CDR3 length is 14 residues. Germline V CDR1 and CDR2: LNHDA, SQIVND (reference sequence). Deletions cut 2 bases from V and 6 bases from J, with 13 bases between. CDR3 nucleotides: TGTGCCAGTAGTATAAAAGGGTCGGTCGATGGCTACACCTTC. This translates into CASSIKGSVDGYTF. Full variable domain (missing parts from reference TRBV19 and TRBJ1-2): DGGITQSPKYLFRKEGQNVTLSCEQNLNHDAMYWYRQDPGQGLRLIYYSQIVNDFQKGDIAEGYSVSREKKESFPLTVTSAQKNPTAFYLCASSIKGSVDGYTFGSGTRLTVV.

This clonotype has only a few counts. J is TRBJ1-2 and V is TRBV5-5; D unclear. Germline values: CDR1 SGHKS, CDR2 YYEKEE (reference sequence). This CDR3 contains 17 residues. V was cut by 1 base and J by 0 bases, with 16 bases left in between. CDR3 amino acids: CASSLRVAGSTNYGYTF. The CDR3 DNA is TGTGCCAGCAGCTTGAGGGTCGCAGGTTCGACTAACTATGGCTACACCTTC.

There are many counts of this clonotype. The chain has TRBV3-1 and TRBJ2-1; 14 bases agree with TRBD2. V dropped 2 bases and J dropped 7; count of bases not matched to a gene: 4. Per germline, CDR1 LGHDT and CDR2 YNNKEL (reference sequence). This CDR3 has 16 residues. In DNA, the CDR3 is TGTGCCAGCAGCCAAAGGACTAGCGGGGGGTTTAATGAGCAGTTCTTC. Translated: CASSQRTSGGFNEQFF.

The chain joins TRBV18 to TRBJ2-5, with D possibly being TRBD2 (5 bases). Germline loops: CDR1 KGHSH, CDR2 LQKENI. Trimming left V 5 bases short and J 0 bases short, with 10 bases between. The CDR3 extends over 14 amino acids. CDR3: CASSKGLNQETQYF. CDR3 coding DNA: TGTGCCAGCTCAAAAGGACTGAACCAAGAGACCCAGTACTTC.

A few counts support this clonotype. A junction end diverges from the germline sequence, so it may reflect a read error. The gene calls are TRBV28 and TRBJ1-5, with D tentatively TRBD1 (6 bases). The CDR3 totals 12 residues. Per the germline V gene, CDR1 is MDHEN and CDR2 is SYDVKM. CDR3 residues: CASSATGLQRRF. The CDR3 nucleotides are TGTGCCAGCAGCGCTACAGGGCTCCAGCGTCGTTTT.

V usage is TRBV5-5 and J usage is TRBJ2-6; a weak D match, TRBD2 (6 bases). This CDR3 has 20 residues. The V and J ends lost 4 bases and 1 base respectively, with 24 bases between them. Germline V gives CDR1 SGHKS, CDR2 YYEKEE (reference sequence). CDR3 amino acids: CASSSRPRDLSLSGANVLTF. The CDR3 region has the DNA TGTGCCAGCAGCAGTAGACCCCGGGACTTAAGTCTGTCTGGGGCCAACGTCCTGACTTTC.

The chain links TRBV6-5 to TRBJ2-2, with TRBD1 matching 8 bases. The germline V gene has CDR1 MNHEY and CDR2 SVGAGI. The CDR3 extends over 17 amino acids. V trimming: 2 bases; J trimming: 1 base; junction bases outside the gene matches: 6. The CDR3 bases are TGTGCCAGCAGTTACCGTCCCGGGACAGGGAACACCGGGGAGCTGTTTTTT. Its protein product is CASSYRPGTGNTGELFF.

The rearrangement uses TRBV12-3 or TRBV12-4 and TRBJ1-6; no clear D. The CDR3 sequence is 15 residues long. The V end lost 6 bases, the J end lost 0 bases, and 9 bases lay between the germline ends. In DNA, the CDR3 is TGTGCCAGCAGGCAGCGAAGCTCCTATAATTCACCCCTCCACTTT. It encodes CASRQRSSYNSPLHF.

This clonotype turned up a few times. This chain uses TRBV5-5 with TRBJ1-1, with TRBD1 matching 10 bases. Germline values: CDR1 SGHKS, CDR2 YYEKEE (reference sequence). V was pared by 0 bases and J by 0 bases, with 2 bases of the junction left unmatched. This CDR3 is built from 16 residues. The CDR3 loop reads CASSLVGQGMNTEAFF. The CDR3 coding sequence is TGTGCCAGCAGCTTGGTGGGACAGGGGATGAACACTGAAGCTTTCTTT. Variable domain in full (rest from reference TRBV5-5 and TRBJ1-1): DAGVTQSPTHLIKTRGQQVTLRCSPISGHKSVSWYQQVLGQGPQFIFQYYEKEERGRGNFPDRFSARQFPNYSSELNVNALLLGDSALYLCASSLVGQGMNTEAFFGQGTRLTVV.

This clonotype was seen ten or more times. J is TRBJ2-7 and V is TRBV6-6; 11 nucleotides line up with TRBD1. The CDR3 has 16 amino acids. With V trimmed by 8 bases and J by 6 bases, 15 bases remained unmatched. The germline V gene has CDR1 MNHNY and CDR2 SVGAGI (reference sequence). The CDR3 sequence: CASHQRTGGASGEQYV. The CDR3 bases are TGTGCCAGCCATCAAAGGACAGGGGGCGCATCTGGCGAGCAGTACGTC.